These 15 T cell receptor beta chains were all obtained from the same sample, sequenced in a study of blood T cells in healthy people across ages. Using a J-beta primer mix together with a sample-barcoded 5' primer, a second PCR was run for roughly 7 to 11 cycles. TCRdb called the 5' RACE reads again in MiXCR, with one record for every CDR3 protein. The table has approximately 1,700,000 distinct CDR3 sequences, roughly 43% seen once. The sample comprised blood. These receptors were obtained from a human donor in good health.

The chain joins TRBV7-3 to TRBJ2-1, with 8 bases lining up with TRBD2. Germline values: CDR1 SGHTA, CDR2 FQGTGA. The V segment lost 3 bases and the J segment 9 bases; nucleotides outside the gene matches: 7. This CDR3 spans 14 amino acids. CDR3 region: CASSFGGVRGEQFF. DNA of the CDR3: TGTGCCAGCAGCTTCGGGGGGGTGAGGGGTGAGCAGTTCTTC. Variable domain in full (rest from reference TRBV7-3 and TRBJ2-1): GAGVSQTPSNKVTEKGKYVELRCDPISGHTALYWYRQSLGQGPEFLIYFQGTGAADDSGLPNDRFFAVRPEGSVSTLKIQRTERGDSAVYLCASSFGGVRGEQFFGPGTRLTVL.

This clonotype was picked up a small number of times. The chain's CDR3 is CASTIGAPKNIQYF. The CDR3 DNA sequence: TGTGCCAGCACCATAGGGGCCCCCAAAAACATTCAGTACTTC. The chain joins TRBV28 to TRBJ2-4; D possibly corresponds to TRBD1 (5 bases). The V end was cut by 7 bases, the J end by 2 bases, with 12 bases between. The CDR3 is made up of 14 amino acids. From germline, CDR1 is MDHEN and CDR2 SYDVKM. Using reference TRBV28 and TRBJ2-4 for the parts outside the CDR3, the full variable domain is DVKVTQSSRYLVKRTGEKVFLECVQDMDHENMFWYRQDPGLGLRLIYFSYDVKMKEKGDIPEGYSVSREKKERFSLILESASTNQTSMYLCASTIGAPKNIQYFGAGTRLSVL.

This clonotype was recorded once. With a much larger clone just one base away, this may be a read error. CDR3 residues: CSVEGGEDYGYIF. The CDR3 DNA reads as TGCAGCGTTGAAGGAGGGGAGGACTATGGCTACATCTTC. The V gene is TRBV29-1, the J gene TRBJ1-2; weak D call: TRBD1 (5 bases). CDR3 size: 13 residues. The germline V gene has CDR1 SQVTM and CDR2 ANQGSEA.

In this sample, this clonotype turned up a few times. CDR3 nucleotide sequence: TGTGCCAGCAGTTCCGCTGGAGGAGGGTCCTACGAGCAGTACTTC. It specifies CASSSAGGGSYEQYF. This chain uses TRBV6-2 or TRBV6-3 with TRBJ2-7; D might be TRBD2 (6 bases). In germline, CDR1 is MNHEY, CDR2 SVGEGT. The CDR3 is 15 amino acids. The V gene lost 4 bases and the J gene lost 1 base, with 14 bases spanning the gap.

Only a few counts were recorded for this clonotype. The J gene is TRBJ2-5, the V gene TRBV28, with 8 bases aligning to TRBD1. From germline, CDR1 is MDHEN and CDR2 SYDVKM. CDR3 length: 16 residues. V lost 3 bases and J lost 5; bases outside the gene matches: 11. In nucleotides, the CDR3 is TGTGCCAGCAGTTTCGGACAGGGACCTTTTGGGGAGACCCAGTACTTC. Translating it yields CASSFGQGPFGETQYF.

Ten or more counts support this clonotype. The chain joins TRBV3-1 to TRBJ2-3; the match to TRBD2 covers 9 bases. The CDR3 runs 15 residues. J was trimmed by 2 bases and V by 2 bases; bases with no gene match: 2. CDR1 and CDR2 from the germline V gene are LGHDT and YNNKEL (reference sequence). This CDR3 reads CASSQRLADTDTQYF. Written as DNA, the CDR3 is TGTGCCAGCAGCCAACGACTAGCGGACACAGATACGCAGTATTTT.

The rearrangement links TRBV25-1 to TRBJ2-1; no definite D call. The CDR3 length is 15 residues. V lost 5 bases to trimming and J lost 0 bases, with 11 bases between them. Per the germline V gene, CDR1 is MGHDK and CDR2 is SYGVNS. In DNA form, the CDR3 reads TGTGCCAGCAGTTTAACGTGGAGCTCCTACAATGAGCAGTTCTTC. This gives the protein CASSLTWSSYNEQFF.

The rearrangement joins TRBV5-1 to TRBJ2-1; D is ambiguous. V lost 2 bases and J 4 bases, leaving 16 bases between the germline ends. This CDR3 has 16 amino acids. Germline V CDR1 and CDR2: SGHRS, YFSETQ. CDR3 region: CASSLPRLGPYNEQFF. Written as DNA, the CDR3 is TGCGCCAGCAGCTTACCCCGTTTGGGCCCTTACAATGAGCAGTTCTTC. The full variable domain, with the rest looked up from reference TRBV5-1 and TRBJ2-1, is KAGVTQTPRYLIKTRGQQVTLSCSPISGHRSVSWYQQTPGQGLQFLFEYFSETQRNKGNFPGRFSGRQFSNSRSEMNVSTLELGDSALYLCASSLPRLGPYNEQFFGPGTRLTVL.

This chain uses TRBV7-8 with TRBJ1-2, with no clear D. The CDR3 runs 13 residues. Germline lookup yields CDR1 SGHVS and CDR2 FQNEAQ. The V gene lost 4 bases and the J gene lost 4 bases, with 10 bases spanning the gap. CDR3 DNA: TGTGCCAGCAGCTCCATGGGGTTCTATGGCTACACCTTC. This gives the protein CASSSMGFYGYTF.

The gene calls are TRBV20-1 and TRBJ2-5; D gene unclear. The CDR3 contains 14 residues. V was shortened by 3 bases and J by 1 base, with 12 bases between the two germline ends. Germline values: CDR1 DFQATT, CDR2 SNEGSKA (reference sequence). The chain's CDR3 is CSASRTATQETQYF. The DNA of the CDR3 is TGCAGTGCTAGCAGAACGGCTACCCAAGAGACCCAGTACTTC.

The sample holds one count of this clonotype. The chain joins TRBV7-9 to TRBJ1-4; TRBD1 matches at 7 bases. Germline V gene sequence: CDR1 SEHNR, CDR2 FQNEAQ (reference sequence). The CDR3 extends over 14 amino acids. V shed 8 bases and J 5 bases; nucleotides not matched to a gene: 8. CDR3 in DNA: TGTGCCAGCGGGGAGGGGACAGCAAATGAAAAACTGTTTTTT. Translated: CASGEGTANEKLFF.

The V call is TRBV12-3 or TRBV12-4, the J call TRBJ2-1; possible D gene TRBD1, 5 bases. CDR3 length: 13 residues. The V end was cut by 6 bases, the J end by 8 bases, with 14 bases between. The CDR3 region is CASRRGFFYEQFF. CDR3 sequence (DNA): TGTGCCAGCAGAAGGGGATTTTTTTATGAGCAGTTCTTC.

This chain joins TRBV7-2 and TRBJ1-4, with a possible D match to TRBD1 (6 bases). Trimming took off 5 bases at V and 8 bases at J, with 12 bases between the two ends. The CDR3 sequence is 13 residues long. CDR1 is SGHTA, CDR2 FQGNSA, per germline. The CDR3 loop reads CASSQGHREKLFF. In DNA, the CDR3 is TGTGCCAGCAGCCAGGGACATCGGGAAAAACTGTTTTTT.

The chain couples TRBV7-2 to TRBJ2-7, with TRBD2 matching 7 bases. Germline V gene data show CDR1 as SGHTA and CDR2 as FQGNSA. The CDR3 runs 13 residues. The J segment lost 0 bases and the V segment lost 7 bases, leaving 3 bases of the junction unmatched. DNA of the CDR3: TGTGCCAGCACCGGGGACTACTCCTACGAGCAGTACTTC. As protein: CASTGDYSYEQYF.

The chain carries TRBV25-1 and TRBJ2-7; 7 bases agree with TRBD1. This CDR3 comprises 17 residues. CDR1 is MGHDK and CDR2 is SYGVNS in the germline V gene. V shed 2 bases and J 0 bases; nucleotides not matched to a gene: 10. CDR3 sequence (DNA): TGTGCCAGCAGTGAAGGGGTGGCAGGGGGTATCTCCTACGAGCAGTACTTC. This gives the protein CASSEGVAGGISYEQYF.